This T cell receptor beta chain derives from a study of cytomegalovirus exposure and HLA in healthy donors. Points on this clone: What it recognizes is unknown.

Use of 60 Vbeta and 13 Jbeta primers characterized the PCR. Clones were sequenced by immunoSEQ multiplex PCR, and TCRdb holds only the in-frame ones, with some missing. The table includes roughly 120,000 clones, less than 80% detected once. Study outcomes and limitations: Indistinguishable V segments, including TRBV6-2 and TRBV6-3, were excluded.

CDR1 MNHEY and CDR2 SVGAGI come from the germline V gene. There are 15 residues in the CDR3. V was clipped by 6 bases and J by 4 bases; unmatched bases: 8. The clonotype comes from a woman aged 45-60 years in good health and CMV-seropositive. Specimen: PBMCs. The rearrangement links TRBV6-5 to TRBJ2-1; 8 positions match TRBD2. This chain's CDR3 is CASSYSGATYNEQFF. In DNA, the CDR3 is TGTGCCAGCAGCTATAGCGGGGCGACGTACAATGAGCAGTTCTTC.